One sample yielded the 15 T cell receptor beta chains listed below, sequenced in a study of metastatic and nonmetastatic thyroid tumors. None of the patients had undergone any treatment ahead of thyroid surgery. MiXCR reprocessed the PCR reads for TCRdb. The sample has 30,000 to 40,000 clones; around a third are singletons. The source material was tumor tissue. These receptors all come from a female donor with papillary thyroid cancer or a benign thyroid nodule (not recorded which). Some clones in this sample may be carry-over from other donors' samples.

The table lists this clone with a few counts. The chain combines TRBV2 with TRBJ1-2, with D uncertain. The CDR3 has 13 residues. The V end lost 6 bases, the J end lost 1 base, and 9 bases lay between the germline ends. Germline V gives CDR1 SNHLY, CDR2 FYNNEI. Here the CDR3 reads CASSWTLNYGYTF. The CDR3 coding sequence is TGTGCCAGCAGCTGGACGCTTAACTATGGCTACACCTTC. Complete variable domain (other parts from reference TRBV2 and TRBJ1-2): EPEVTQTPSHQVTQMGQEVILRCVPISNHLYFYWYRQILGQKVEFLVSFYNNEISEKSEIFDDQFSVERPDGSNFTLKIRSTKLEDSAMYFCASSWTLNYGYTFGSGTRLTVV.

The sample holds a few counts of this clone. V usage is TRBV20-1 and J usage is TRBJ1-2; TRBD1 might be the D (6 bases). From germline, CDR1 is DFQATT and CDR2 SNEGSKA (reference sequence). Trimming cost V 6 bases and J 7 bases, with 15 bases left between them. This CDR3 spans 12 amino acids. Here the CDR3 reads CSARGGFPGYTF. DNA of the CDR3: TGCAGTGCGCGGGGGGGCTTCCCTGGCTACACCTTC.

This chain uses TRBV6-1 with TRBJ1-2, with D tentatively TRBD1 (5 bases). The CDR3 spans 14 residues. The V end lost 4 bases, the J end lost 5 bases, and 14 bases lay between the germline ends. Germline V gene lookup returns CDR1 MNHNS and CDR2 SASEGT. Here the CDR3 reads CASSATGTGYGYTF. The CDR3 coding sequence is TGTGCCAGCAGTGCCACCGGGACGGGGTATGGCTACACCTTC.

A word on this clone: Other DNA sequences of this sample code for an identical CDR3. CDR3 DNA sequence: TGCAGTGCTTCACAGGGGGTCGGAAACACCATATATTTT. This translates into CSASQGVGNTIYF. This chain joins TRBV20-1 and TRBJ1-3; TRBD1 agrees at 8 bases. V shed 5 bases and J 4 bases; nucleotides not matched to a gene: 4. From germline, CDR1 is DFQATT and CDR2 SNEGSKA (reference sequence). CDR3 length: 13 amino acids.

The chain joins TRBV11-2 to TRBJ1-5; TRBD1 matches at 8 bases. Germline V gene lookup returns CDR1 SGHAT and CDR2 FQNNGV. The CDR3 length is 13 residues. J gave up 7 bases and V 1 base, and 0 bases lay outside the gene matches. The CDR3 here is CASSLAGGQPQHF. In DNA, the CDR3 is TGTGCCAGCAGCTTAGCAGGGGGCCAGCCCCAGCATTTT.

The V gene is TRBV4-3, the J gene TRBJ1-5; D ambiguous. Germline loops: CDR1 LGHNA, CDR2 YSLEER. This CDR3 has 13 amino acids. V shed 0 bases and J shed 6 bases, with 6 bases lying between them. The CDR3 is CASSQDLSQPQHF. DNA for the CDR3: TGCGCCAGCAGCCAAGATCTGAGTCAGCCCCAGCATTTT.

V usage is TRBV6-5 and J usage is TRBJ1-1, with no clear D. CDR1 and CDR2 from the germline V gene are MNHEY and SVGAGI. Trimming stripped 2 bases from V and 4 bases from J, with 17 bases between. The CDR3 is made up of 16 amino acids. The CDR3 sequence: CASSYQIYLDVTEAFF. CDR3 sequence (DNA): TGTGCCAGCAGTTACCAAATCTACCTGGATGTCACTGAAGCTTTCTTT.

The chain links TRBV12-3 or TRBV12-4 to TRBJ2-7; TRBD2 matches 10 bases. There are 16 residues in the CDR3. The ends lost 5 bases at V and 2 bases at J; junction bases unmatched: 9. Written as DNA, the CDR3 is TGTGCCAGCAGTCCACCGTGGAGCGGGAGGGCCTACGAGCAGTACTTC. It encodes CASSPPWSGRAYEQYF.

V usage is TRBV7-9 and J usage is TRBJ2-7; D may match TRBD1 or TRBD2 (6 bases each). The V and J ends lost 1 base and 7 bases respectively, with 14 bases between them. The CDR3 has 14 residues. Germline V CDR1 and CDR2: SEHNR, FQNEAQ (reference sequence). The CDR3 region is CASSLGTEGGEQYF. Here the CDR3 DNA reads TGTGCCAGCAGCTTAGGAACGGAGGGGGGAGAGCAGTACTTC.

This clone was counted a few times. The genes are TRBV27 and TRBJ1-5, with D perhaps TRBD1 (5 bases). Trimming pared 2 bases from V and 2 bases from J, leaving 10 bases between. Germline V gene sequence: CDR1 MNHEY, CDR2 SMNVEV (reference sequence). CDR3 length equals 15 residues. This CDR3 is CASSLGGGGNQPQHF. CDR3 DNA sequence: TGTGCCAGCAGTTTAGGTGGAGGGGGCAATCAGCCCCAGCATTTT.

In DNA form, the CDR3 reads TGTGCCAGCAGCACTAGCGGGAGTACCACCGGGGAGCTGTTTTTT. Its protein is CASSTSGSTTGELFF. V and J are TRBV7-2 and TRBJ2-2; 11 positions match TRBD2. This CDR3 comprises 15 residues. Germline trimming cut 5 bases from V and 4 bases from J; bases unmatched to any gene: 3. Germline assignment: CDR1 SGHTA and CDR2 FQGNSA.

V usage is TRBV20-1 and J usage is TRBJ2-1; D may match TRBD1 or TRBD2 (5 bases each). The CDR3 spans 13 residues. Trimming cost V 4 bases and J 5 bases, with 12 bases left between them. Germline V CDR1 and CDR2: DFQATT, SNEGSKA (reference sequence). This CDR3 reads CSAIWGINNEQFF. In DNA, the CDR3 is TGCAGTGCTATTTGGGGGATTAACAATGAGCAGTTCTTC.

This clone has a single count. The chain employs TRBV11-2 and TRBJ2-7; D assignment may be TRBD1 or TRBD2 (5 bases each). The germline V gene has CDR1 SGHAT and CDR2 FQNNGV. The ends were cut back, 7 bases at V and 5 bases at J, with 15 bases in the middle. The CDR3 is 13 amino acids. CDR3 loop: CASNLSQGDEQYF. The CDR3 DNA reads as TGTGCCAGCAACTTGAGTCAGGGAGACGAGCAGTACTTC.

This clone was seen only a few times. The same CDR3 arises from other DNA sequences in this sample as well. The chain combines TRBV6-4 with TRBJ1-4; perhaps TRBD1 as D (5 bases). Germline CDR1 is MRHNA and CDR2 is SNTAGT. Between the trimmed V and J ends, which lost 0 bases and 0 bases, there was a span of 5 bases. The CDR3 runs to 15 residues. CDR3 DNA sequence: TGTGCCAGCAGTGACTCGGGGCCAACTAATGAAAAACTGTTTTTT. As protein: CASSDSGPTNEKLFF.

The V and J genes are TRBV4-3 and TRBJ2-2, with a possible D match to TRBD1 (5 bases). V was clipped by 6 bases and J by 3 bases, with 11 bases between them. The CDR3 loop spans 14 amino acids. Germline CDR1 is LGHNA and CDR2 is YSLEER. The CDR3 DNA follows: TGCGCCAGCAGGACAGTCCTAGACACCGGGGAGCTGTTTTTT. Its protein is CASRTVLDTGELFF.